This T cell receptor (beta chain) was profiled in a study of radiotherapy plus CTLA-4 blockade in lung cancer. The ends were cut back, 0 bases at V and 4 bases at J, with 12 bases in the middle. The CDR3 totals 15 residues. The germline CDR1 and CDR2 sequences are MGHRA and YSYEKL. This table comes from immunoSEQ multiplex PCR, and its TCRdb copy is limited to in-frame clones, with some not included. The table has 55,000 to 75,000 clones, roughly 76% seen once. This clone was counted ten times or more. The chain has TRBV4-1 and TRBJ1-2, with D uncertain. The clonotype originates from a human donor with non-small cell lung cancer whose response to radiotherapy plus ipilimumab could not be evaluated. Some clones in this sample may be carry-over from other donors' samples. The sample in question was peripheral blood, obtained from a patient treated with radiotherapy plus ipilimumab. CDR3 nucleotide sequence: TGCGCCAGCAGCCAAGATGTAGCGGCCAGCTATGGCTACACCTTC. As protein: CASSQDVAASYGYTF.